What follows is one T cell receptor (beta chain) and its context. TCRdb reanalysed the RT-PCR reads using MiXCR and keeps one entry per CDR3 protein. The data show more than 550,000 distinct CDR3 sequences, around 11% seen once. The ends were cut back, 3 bases at V and 7 bases at J, with 8 bases in the middle. Per germline, CDR1 SGDLS and CDR2 YYNGEE. The CDR3 extends over 12 amino acids. This sample was included in a study of response to subunit inactivated influenza vaccine. These data were also reused for a study on T cells expressing NK-cell markers. Per that paper: Libraries used 5'RACE template switching adding universal primer site and UMIs.

This clonotype originated in a man aged 45-60 years who received an inactivated influenza vaccine. The rearrangement joins TRBV9 to TRBJ2-1; D gene uncertain. The sequencing used PBMCs from blood, collected on the day of vaccination. The CDR3 DNA reads TGTGCCAGCAGCGCCGTTAATAATGAGCAGTTCTTC. Amino acid sequence: CASSAVNNEQFF.